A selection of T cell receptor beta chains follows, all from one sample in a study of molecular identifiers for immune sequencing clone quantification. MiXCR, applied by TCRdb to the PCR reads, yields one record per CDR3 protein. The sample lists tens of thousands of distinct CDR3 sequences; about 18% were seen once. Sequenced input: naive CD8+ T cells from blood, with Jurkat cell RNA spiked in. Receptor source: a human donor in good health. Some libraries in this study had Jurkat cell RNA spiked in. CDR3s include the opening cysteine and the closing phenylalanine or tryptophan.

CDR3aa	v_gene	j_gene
CASSSRQASNQPQHF	TRBV28	TRBJ1-5
CAISEPMTSGAGTDTQYF	TRBV10-3	TRBJ2-3
CASSLTSVYNEQFF	TRBV5-6	TRBJ2-1
CSARVGSGVSTDTQYF	TRBV20-1	TRBJ2-3
CASSQGFGTDHGYTF	TRBV3-1	TRBJ1-2
CASSLVAVPDTQYF	TRBV7-8	TRBJ2-3
CASMPGATSGTDTQYF	TRBV5-4	TRBJ2-3
CASSQTGGYEQYF	TRBV4-1	TRBJ2-7
CASSYTARDRQSGEQFF	TRBV6-5	TRBJ2-1
CASSAGPGTEAFF	TRBV27	TRBJ1-1
CASSLWAGPKSGANVLTF	TRBV5-1	TRBJ2-6
CASSHGGAGVTDTQYF	TRBV27	TRBJ2-3
CASSPATGPQETQYF	TRBV7-9	TRBJ2-5
CASSLDPNRPGDTIYF	TRBV7-9	TRBJ1-3
CASSPWVGGRTDTQYF	TRBV12-3/TRBV12-4	TRBJ2-3
CASSPPSGSEHTGELFF	TRBV11-3	TRBJ2-2
CASGQGSGNQPQHF	TRBV19	TRBJ1-5
CASSQDFAGKEQFF	TRBV4-1	TRBJ2-1
CASSLGQGSRDEQYF	TRBV7-6	TRBJ2-7
CASSPGTRSYNEQFF	TRBV4-1	TRBJ2-1
CATSDGGLIDVTDTQYF	TRBV24-1	TRBJ2-3
CASSLSPRADEQFF	TRBV7-2	TRBJ2-1
CASSLSSGSATQYF	TRBV28	TRBJ2-5
CASSPIEGNHGYTF	TRBV7-2	TRBJ1-2
CSARPHKDPEYGQFF	TRBV20-1	TRBJ2-1
CASRRTGVNEQFF	TRBV10-2	TRBJ2-1
CASSLEVIPDEQYF	TRBV5-1	TRBJ2-7